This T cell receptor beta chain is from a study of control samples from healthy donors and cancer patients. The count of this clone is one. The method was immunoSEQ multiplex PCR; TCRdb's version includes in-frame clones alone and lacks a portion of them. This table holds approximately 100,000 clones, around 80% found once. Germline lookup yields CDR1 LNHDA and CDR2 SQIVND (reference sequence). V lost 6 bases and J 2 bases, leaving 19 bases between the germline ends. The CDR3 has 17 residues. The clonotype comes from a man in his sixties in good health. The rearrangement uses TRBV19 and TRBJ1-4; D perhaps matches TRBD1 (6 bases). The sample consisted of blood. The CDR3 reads CASSGGGPTPTNEKLFF. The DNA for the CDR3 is TGTGCCAGTAGCGGAGGGGGGCCCACCCCCACTAATGAAAAACTGTTTTTT.